Reported below is one T cell receptor (beta chain). The sample is drawn from a study of blood T cell repertoires in COVID-19. Overall study context: Donors in the United States, Italy and Spain gave samples during acute or convalescent COVID-19. Sample material is recorded as cDNA or gDNA derived from T cells, B-cell-depleted T cells, or PBMCs.

The CDR3 has 17 residues. CDR1 is SEHNR, CDR2 FQNEAQ, per germline (reference sequence). Trimming cost V 4 bases and J 0 bases, with 18 bases left between them. As originally analysed: Nucleated cell counts were estimated from reference gene primer amplification. Assay: immunoSEQ multiplex PCR; the TCRdb copy retains only in-frame clones and omits some. V and J calls and clone size are copied from that table; D and trimming were computed from the DNA. The table includes around 87,000 clones, about 90% detected once. V gene TRBV7-9 combines with J gene TRBJ1-1, with TRBD1 as a possible D gene (6 bases). Input material: peripheral blood. The clonotype was recovered from a human donor with active COVID-19. The donor label of this sample is uncertain. CDR3 in amino acids: CASSWWGLGSMNTEAFF. The CDR3 bases are TGTGCCAGCAGCTGGTGGGGGCTCGGGTCTATGAACACTGAAGCTTTCTTT.